These 23 T cell receptor beta chains came from one sample sequenced in a study of molecular identifiers for immune sequencing clone quantification. Using its own MiXCR run on the PCR reads, TCRdb lists one record per CDR3 protein. The sample lists over 100,000 distinct CDR3 sequences; about 35% were seen once. Material: naive CD8+ T cells from blood, with Jurkat cell RNA spiked in. Subset here: FACS-sorted CD8+CD4-CCR7+CD45RA+ naive T cells. These TCRs come from a human donor in good health. Some libraries in this study had Jurkat cell RNA spiked in.

V gene TRBV20-1 combines with J gene TRBJ2-6, with 7 bases that match TRBD1. The CDR3 loop spans 16 amino acids. Germline values: CDR1 DFQATT, CDR2 SNEGSKA (reference sequence). The trim removed 6 bases at V and 0 bases at J, leaving 8 bases unmatched. CDR3 bases: TGCAGTGCCCCTGGGACAGAAAGCTCTGGGGCCAACGTCCTGACTTTC. Its translation is CSAPGTESSGANVLTF.

This clonotype was counted a few times. The chain recombines TRBV20-1 with TRBJ2-3, with TRBD2 matching over 13 bases. The CDR3 consists of 19 residues. Germline V gene lookup returns CDR1 DFQATT and CDR2 SNEGSKA (reference sequence). V was clipped by 0 bases and J by 0 bases; unmatched bases: 9. CDR3 nucleotides: TGCAGTGCTAGAGAATATGGGACTAGCGGGGACACTAGCACAGATACGCAGTATTTT. Its protein product is CSAREYGTSGDTSTDTQYF.

This clonotype was observed at least ten times. The J gene is TRBJ2-7, the V gene TRBV28; D is unresolved. The germline V gene encodes CDR1 MDHEN and CDR2 SYDVKM. The V end was cut by 6 bases, the J end by 4 bases, with 16 bases between. This CDR3 has 14 amino acids. The DNA of the CDR3 is TGTGCCAGCAGCCCTTTAGGGCAGCATTACGAGCAGTACTTC. Its translation: CASSPLGQHYEQYF.

A word on this clonotype: A single base separates this from a much larger clone, so it may be a read error. This chain links TRBV28 with TRBJ1-1; D ambiguous. CDR3 size: 11 residues. From germline, CDR1 is MDHEN and CDR2 SYDVKM. Here the CDR3 DNA reads TGTGCCAACAGTTTTGGCCTTGAAGCTTTCTTT. It yields the protein CANSFGLEAFF.

Worth noting for this clonotype: Germline and junction disagree at one end, which may indicate a read error. This chain uses TRBV12-5 with TRBJ2-1, with TRBD2 as a possible D gene (6 bases). CDR3 length: 17 residues. Germline CDR1 is LGHNT and CDR2 is FRNRAP. This chain's CDR3 is CANGLEPRRSGYNEQFF. In nucleotides, the CDR3 is TGTGCTAATGGTTTGGAGCCCCGGCGGAGCGGGTACAATGAGCAGTTCTTC.

The chain combines TRBV12-3 or TRBV12-4 with TRBJ2-1, with D possibly TRBD2 on 5 matching bases. The V and J ends lost 7 bases and 10 bases respectively, with 11 bases between them. The CDR3 is 11 residues long. Written as DNA, the CDR3 is TGTGCCAGCACCGCTGGAGGAGAGCAGTTCTTC. Amino acids: CASTAGGEQFF.

Worth noting for this clonotype: This may be a read error: a much more frequent sequence differs by one nucleotide. The rearrangement links TRBV27 to TRBJ2-3, with a tentative D call TRBD2 (6 bases). The CDR3 consists of 13 residues. Per germline, CDR1 MNHEY and CDR2 SMNVEV (reference sequence). The CDR3 nucleotides read TGTGCCAGCAGTCATACTAGCACAGATGCGCAGTATTTT. This encodes CASSHTSTDAQYF.

This clonotype was detected ten times or more. V gene TRBV5-6 combines with J gene TRBJ1-1; D is ambiguous. The length of the CDR3 is 13 residues. Germline values: CDR1 SGHDT, CDR2 YYEEEE. The V and J ends lost 2 bases and 5 bases respectively, with 10 bases between them. CDR3 protein: CASSFFSVTEAFF. The CDR3 region has the DNA TGTGCCAGCAGCTTTTTTTCAGTTACTGAAGCTTTCTTT.

Comment on this clonotype: A much larger clone is a single base away; this may be a read error. The V gene is TRBV5-3, the J gene TRBJ2-7; 9 bases are shared with TRBD1. TRBV5-3 is an open reading frame, and its role is uncertain. This CDR3 is built from 15 residues. V shed 8 bases, J shed 9 bases, and the junction held 18 bases outside the gene matches. The chain's CDR3 is CASSPGTGWQDGQYF. Here the CDR3 DNA reads TGTGCCAGCAGCCCAGGGACAGGGTGGCAGGACGGGCAGTACTTC.

This clonotype was detected a few times. This chain's CDR3 is CSGWGQGGSYEQYF. CDR3 DNA sequence: TGCAGCGGCTGGGGGCAGGGTGGGTCCTACGAGCAGTACTTC. The chain combines TRBV29-1 with TRBJ2-7; tentative D call: TRBD1 (6 bases). The germline gives CDR1 SQVTM, CDR2 ANQGSEA. Trimming left V 7 bases short and J 1 base short, with 17 bases between. The CDR3 loop spans 14 amino acids.

The chain couples TRBV10-3 to TRBJ2-7; TRBD1 matches at 9 bases. Germline V gene data show CDR1 as ENHRY and CDR2 as SYGVKD. V shed 6 bases, J shed 3 bases, and the junction held 0 bases outside the gene matches. CDR3 length equals 12 residues. CDR3 in amino acids: CAIRGQGYEQYF. The CDR3 DNA reads as TGTGCCATCAGGGGACAGGGCTACGAGCAGTACTTC.

This clonotype was counted at least ten times. This sequence joins TRBV20-1 and TRBJ2-7, with a possible D match to TRBD2 (5 bases). The CDR3 is 12 amino acids. Trimming cost V 4 bases and J 7 bases, with 14 bases left between them. Per germline, CDR1 DFQATT and CDR2 SNEGSKA (reference sequence). CDR3 sequence reads: CSATTPDWEQYF. The CDR3 nucleotides read TGCAGTGCTACTACACCGGACTGGGAGCAGTACTTC.

Here the CDR3 DNA reads TGCGCCAGCAAGCAGGGGGCCAATGAGCAGTTCTTC. This translates into CASKQGANEQFF. The genes are TRBV5-1 and TRBJ2-1, with 8 bases that match TRBD1. The CDR3 is 12 residues long. Unmatched junction bases numbered 2, after V lost 6 bases and J lost 6 bases. Germline V gene sequence: CDR1 SGHRS, CDR2 YFSETQ.

The chain joins TRBV6-2 or TRBV6-3 to TRBJ2-2, with 10 bases lining up with TRBD1. After removal of 4 bases from V and 7 bases from J, the junction contained 6 bases not matched to a gene. From germline, CDR1 is MNHEY and CDR2 SVGEGT. This CDR3 is 15 amino acids long. CDR3: CASSSGTGVGGELFF. The CDR3 coding sequence is TGTGCCAGCAGTTCCGGGACAGGGGTTGGCGGGGAGCTGTTTTTT.

The chain has TRBV28 and TRBJ1-5; 7 bases match TRBD1. The germline V gene encodes CDR1 MDHEN and CDR2 SYDVKM. V lost 5 bases, J lost 0 bases, and 7 bases stayed unmatched. CDR3 length: 16 residues. The CDR3 DNA follows: TGTGCCAGCAGTACAGGGGTTCTTCGTAGCAATCAGCCCCAGCATTTT. Protein sequence: CASSTGVLRSNQPQHF.

This clonotype was counted between two and nine times. The V and J genes are TRBV25-1 and TRBJ1-5; no firm D call. Trimming cost V 1 base and J 0 bases, with 7 bases left between them. Germline CDR1 is MGHDK and CDR2 is SYGVNS. This CDR3 is built from 15 residues. This CDR3 reads CASSESVDSNQPQHF. CDR3 nucleotide sequence: TGTGCCAGCAGTGAATCAGTAGATAGCAATCAGCCCCAGCATTTT.

This clonotype was detected only a few times. The chain has TRBV4-2 and TRBJ1-4, with D uncertain. Germline-derived CDR1 and CDR2 are LGHNA and YNFKEQ. The CDR3 runs 11 residues. Trimming left V 6 bases short and J 5 bases short, with 4 bases between. CDR3 sequence (DNA): TGTGCCAGCAGGAGGAATGAAAAACTGTTTTTT. Its protein product is CASRRNEKLFF.

In its sample, this clonotype was seen a few times. The chain's CDR3 is CSARDRAGTFSYEQYF. The DNA for the CDR3 is TGCAGTGCTAGAGATAGGGCCGGGACCTTCTCCTACGAGCAGTACTTC. The rearrangement joins TRBV20-1 to TRBJ2-7; either TRBD1 or TRBD2 may supply D (5 bases each). Trimming shortened V by 0 bases and J by 0 bases, and 15 bases separated the two germline ends. Germline CDR1 reads DFQATT; CDR2 reads SNEGSKA (reference sequence). The CDR3 has 16 residues.

The genes are TRBV9 and TRBJ2-7, with TRBD1 as a possible D gene (6 bases). V was cut by 0 bases and J by 1 base, with 11 bases left in between. The germline V gene encodes CDR1 SGDLS and CDR2 YYNGEE. The CDR3 is 15 amino acids. For the CDR3, the DNA is TGTGCCAGCAGCGTAGCGACAGGCCCATCCTACGAGCAGTACTTC. Protein product: CASSVATGPSYEQYF.

This clonotype was observed once. A much larger clonotype is one base distant, so this may be a read error. V and J are TRBV14 and TRBJ2-7; tentative D call: TRBD1 (6 bases). This CDR3 is 14 amino acids long. CDR1 and CDR2 (germline): SGHDN, FVKESK. The CDR3 protein is CASSQGGPAYELYF. The DNA for the CDR3 is TGTGCCAGCAGCCAAGGGGGGCCTGCCTACGAGCTGTACTTC.

The chain recombines TRBV5-4 with TRBJ2-6; 9 nucleotides agree with TRBD1. The CDR3 totals 19 residues. V trimming: 5 bases; J trimming: 4 bases; junction bases outside the gene matches: 16. The germline V gene has CDR1 SGHNT and CDR2 YYREEE (reference sequence). The CDR3 loop reads CASSSSRDRVFVGANVLTF. The CDR3 DNA reads TGTGCCAGCAGTTCGAGTCGGGACAGGGTTTTTGTAGGGGCCAACGTCCTGACTTTC.

The chain combines TRBV9 with TRBJ2-6; the D is unclear. The CDR3 has 15 residues. Looked up from germline, CDR1 is SGDLS and CDR2 is YYNGEE. V gave up 0 bases and J gave up 1 base, with 5 bases separating them. The CDR3 DNA sequence: TGTGCCAGCAGCGTAGCCGAGTCTGGGGCCAACGTCCTGACTTTC. Protein: CASSVAESGANVLTF.

This clonotype was seen only a few times. The V call is TRBV5-4, the J call TRBJ2-7; D is unclear. V lost 0 bases to trimming and J lost 4 bases, with 8 bases between them. This CDR3 is built from 13 residues. Germline lookup yields CDR1 SGHNT and CDR2 YYREEE (reference sequence). CDR3: CASSLVPNYEQYF. DNA of the CDR3: TGTGCCAGCAGCTTGGTTCCTAATTACGAGCAGTACTTC.